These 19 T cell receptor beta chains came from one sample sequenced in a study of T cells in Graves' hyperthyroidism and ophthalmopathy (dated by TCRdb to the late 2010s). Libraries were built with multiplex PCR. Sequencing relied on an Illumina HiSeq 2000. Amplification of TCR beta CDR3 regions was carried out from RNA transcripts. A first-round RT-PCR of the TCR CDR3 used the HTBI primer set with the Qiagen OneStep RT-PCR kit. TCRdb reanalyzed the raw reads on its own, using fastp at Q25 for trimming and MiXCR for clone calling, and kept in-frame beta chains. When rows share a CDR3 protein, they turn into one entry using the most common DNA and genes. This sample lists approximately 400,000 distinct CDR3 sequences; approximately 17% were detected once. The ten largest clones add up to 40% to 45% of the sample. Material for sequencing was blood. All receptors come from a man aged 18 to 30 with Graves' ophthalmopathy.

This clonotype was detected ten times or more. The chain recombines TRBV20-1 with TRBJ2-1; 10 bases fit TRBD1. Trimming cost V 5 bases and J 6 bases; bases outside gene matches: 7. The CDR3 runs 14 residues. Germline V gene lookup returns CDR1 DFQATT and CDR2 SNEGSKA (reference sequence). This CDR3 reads CSAHSRTGGNEQFF. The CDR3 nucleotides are TGCAGTGCTCACAGCCGGACAGGGGGCAATGAGCAGTTCTTC.

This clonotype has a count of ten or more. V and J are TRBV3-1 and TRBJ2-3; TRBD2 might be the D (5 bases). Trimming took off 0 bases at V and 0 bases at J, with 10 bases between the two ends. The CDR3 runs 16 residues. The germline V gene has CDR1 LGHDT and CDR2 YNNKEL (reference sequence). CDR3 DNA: TGTGCCAGCAGCCAAGATGAGGGAACTAGCACAGATACGCAGTATTTT. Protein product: CASSQDEGTSTDTQYF.

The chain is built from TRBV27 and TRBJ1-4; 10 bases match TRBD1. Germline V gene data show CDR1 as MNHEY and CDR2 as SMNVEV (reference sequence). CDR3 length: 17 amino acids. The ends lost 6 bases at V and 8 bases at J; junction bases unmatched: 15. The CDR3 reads CASSQGTGAKSYEKLFF. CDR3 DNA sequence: TGTGCCAGCAGCCAGGGGACAGGGGCGAAATCCTACGAAAAACTGTTTTTT.

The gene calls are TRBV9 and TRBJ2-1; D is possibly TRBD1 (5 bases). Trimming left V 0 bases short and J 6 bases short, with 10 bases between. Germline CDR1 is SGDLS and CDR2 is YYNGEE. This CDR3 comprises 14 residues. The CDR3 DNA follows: TGTGCCAGCAGCGTAGATGGGGCGTCCAATGAGCAGTTCTTC. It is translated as CASSVDGASNEQFF. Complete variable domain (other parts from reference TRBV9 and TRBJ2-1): DSGVTQTPKHLITATGQRVTLRCSPRSGDLSVYWYQQSLDQGLQFLIQYYNGEERAKGNILERFSAQQFPDLHSELNLSSLELGDSALYFCASSVDGASNEQFFGPGTRLTVL.

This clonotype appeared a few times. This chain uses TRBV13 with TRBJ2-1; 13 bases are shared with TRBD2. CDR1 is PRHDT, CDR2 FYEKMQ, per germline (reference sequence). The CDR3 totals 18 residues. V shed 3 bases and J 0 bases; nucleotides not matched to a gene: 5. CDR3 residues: CASSFTSGGESSYNEQFF. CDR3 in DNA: TGTGCCAGCAGCTTCACTAGCGGGGGGGAGAGCTCCTACAATGAGCAGTTCTTC. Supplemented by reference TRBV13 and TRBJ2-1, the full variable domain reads AAGVIQSPRHLIKEKRETATLKCYPIPRHDTVYWYQQGPGQDPQFLISFYEKMQSDKGSIPDRFSAQQFSDYHSELNMSSLELGDSALYFCASSFTSGGESSYNEQFFGPGTRLTVL.

Written as DNA, the CDR3 is TGCGCCAGCAGAGAGGGACAGGTGGAAACAGATACGCAGTATTTT. This translates into CASREGQVETDTQYF. V is TRBV4-1 and J is TRBJ2-3, with TRBD1 identical over 8 bases. This CDR3 has 15 amino acids. Germline V lookup: CDR1 MGHRA, CDR2 YSYEKL. The V and J ends lost 6 bases and 3 bases, in that order; junction bases with no gene match: 8.

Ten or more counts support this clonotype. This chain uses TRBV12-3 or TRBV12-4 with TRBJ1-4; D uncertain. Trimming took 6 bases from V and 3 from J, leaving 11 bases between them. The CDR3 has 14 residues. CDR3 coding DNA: TGTGCCAGCAGCGATCCGGGATCTAATGAAAAACTGTTTTTT. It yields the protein CASSDPGSNEKLFF.

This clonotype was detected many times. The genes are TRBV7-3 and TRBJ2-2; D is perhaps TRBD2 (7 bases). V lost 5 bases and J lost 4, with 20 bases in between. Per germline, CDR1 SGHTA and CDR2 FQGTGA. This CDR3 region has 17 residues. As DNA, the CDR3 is TGTGCCAGCAGCCGCTGGGGGGGGGGGCCGCGCACCGGGGAGCTGTTTTTT. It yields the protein CASSRWGGGPRTGELFF.

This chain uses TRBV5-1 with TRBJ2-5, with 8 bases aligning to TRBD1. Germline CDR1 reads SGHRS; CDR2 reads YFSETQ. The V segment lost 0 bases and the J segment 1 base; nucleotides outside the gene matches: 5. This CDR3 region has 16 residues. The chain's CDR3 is CASSLGPGGGQETQYF. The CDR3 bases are TGCGCCAGCAGCTTGGGGCCAGGGGGCGGCCAAGAGACCCAGTACTTC.

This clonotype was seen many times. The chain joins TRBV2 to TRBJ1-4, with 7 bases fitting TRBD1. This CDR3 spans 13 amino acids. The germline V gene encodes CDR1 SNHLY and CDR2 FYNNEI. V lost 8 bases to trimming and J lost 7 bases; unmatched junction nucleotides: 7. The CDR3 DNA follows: TGTGCCAGCGGGAGGGACAGAGGTGAAAAACTGTTTTTT. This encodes CASGRDRGEKLFF.

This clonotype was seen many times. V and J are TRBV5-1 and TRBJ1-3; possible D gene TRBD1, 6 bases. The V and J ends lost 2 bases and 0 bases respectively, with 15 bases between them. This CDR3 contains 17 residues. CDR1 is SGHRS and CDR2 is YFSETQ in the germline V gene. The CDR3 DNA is TGCGCCAGCAGCTTCTCAGGGGTACCGAGCTCTGGAAACACCATATATTTT. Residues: CASSFSGVPSSGNTIYF.

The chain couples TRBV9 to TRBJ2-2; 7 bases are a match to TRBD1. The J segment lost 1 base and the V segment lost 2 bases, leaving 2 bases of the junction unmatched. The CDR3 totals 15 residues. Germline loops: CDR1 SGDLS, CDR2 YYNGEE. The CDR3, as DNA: TGTGCCAGCAGCGTGGACAGGCTGAACACCGGGGAGCTGTTTTTT. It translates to CASSVDRLNTGELFF.

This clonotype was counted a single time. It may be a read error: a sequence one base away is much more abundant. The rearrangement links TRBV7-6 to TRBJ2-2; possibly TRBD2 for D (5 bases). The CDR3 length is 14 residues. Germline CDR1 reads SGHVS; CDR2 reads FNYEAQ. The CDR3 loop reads CASSLEAATGELSF. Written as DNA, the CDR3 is TGTGCCAGCAGCTTAGAAGCCGCAACCGGGGAGCTGTCTTTT.

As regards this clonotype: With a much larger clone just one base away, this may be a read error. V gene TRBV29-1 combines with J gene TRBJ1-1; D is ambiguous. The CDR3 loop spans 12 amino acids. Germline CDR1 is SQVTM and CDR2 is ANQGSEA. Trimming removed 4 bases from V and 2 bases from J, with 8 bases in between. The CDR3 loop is CSVAGCNTEAFF. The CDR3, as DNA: TGCAGCGTTGCTGGCTGTAACACTGAAGCTTTCTTT.

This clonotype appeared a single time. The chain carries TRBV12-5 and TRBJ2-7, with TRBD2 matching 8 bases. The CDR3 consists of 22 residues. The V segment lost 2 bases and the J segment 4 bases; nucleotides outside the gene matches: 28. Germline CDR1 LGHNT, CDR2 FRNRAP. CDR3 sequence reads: CASGLLHPDTGELAEPFYEQYF. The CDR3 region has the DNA TGTGCTAGTGGTTTGCTCCATCCGGATACAGGAGAACTAGCGGAGCCTTTTTACGAGCAGTACTTC.

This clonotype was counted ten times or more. The CDR3 here is CASSFSSSGGTYNEQFF. The CDR3 nucleotides are TGTGCCAGCAGCTTTTCTTCTAGCGGGGGTACCTACAATGAGCAGTTCTTC. The chain is built from TRBV7-2 and TRBJ2-1; TRBD2 matches 10 bases. CDR1 and CDR2 (germline): SGHTA, FQGNSA. J was trimmed by 2 bases and V by 3 bases; bases with no gene match: 7. This CDR3 comprises 17 residues.

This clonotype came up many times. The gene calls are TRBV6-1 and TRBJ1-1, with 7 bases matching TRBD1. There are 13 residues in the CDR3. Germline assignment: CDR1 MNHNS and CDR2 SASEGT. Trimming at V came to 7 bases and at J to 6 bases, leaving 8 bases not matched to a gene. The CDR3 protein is CASNKQGTPEAFF. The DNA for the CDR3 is TGTGCCAGCAACAAACAGGGGACCCCTGAAGCTTTCTTT.

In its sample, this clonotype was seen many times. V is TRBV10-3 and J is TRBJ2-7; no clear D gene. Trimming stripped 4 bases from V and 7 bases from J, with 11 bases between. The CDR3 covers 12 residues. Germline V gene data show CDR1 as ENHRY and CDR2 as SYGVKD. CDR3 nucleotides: TGTGCCATCAGTGGCCAGTTAGTAGAGCAGTACTTC. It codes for CAISGQLVEQYF.

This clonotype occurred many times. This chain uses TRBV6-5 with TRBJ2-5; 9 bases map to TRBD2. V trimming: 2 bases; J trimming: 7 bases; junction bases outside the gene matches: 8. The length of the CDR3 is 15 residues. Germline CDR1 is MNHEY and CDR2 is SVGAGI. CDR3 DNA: TGTGCCAGCAGTTACGGAGCGGGGGGTGGTGGGACCCAGTACTTC. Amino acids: CASSYGAGGGGTQYF.